This T cell receptor (beta chain) was captured by sequencing in a study of Graves' ophthalmopathy and Graves' hyperthyroidism. Findings and limits, study-wide: In blood appeared most of the expanded thyroid clonotypes whose frequency exceeded 0.001. Progression of ophthalmopathy was predicted by the model with 60% to 71% sensitivity and approximately 72% specificity.

Only a few counts were recorded for this clonotype. The antigen remains undetermined. This sequence may be a read error, since a much larger clone differs from it by one base. For repertoire sequencing, the TCR beta CDR3 regions were amplified from RNA transcripts. Second-round multiplex PCR followed a first-round RT-PCR using HTBI primers. TCRdb re-analysed the multiplex PCR reads in MiXCR, keeping a single row per CDR3 protein. The sample carries approximately 1.2 million distinct CDR3 sequences, 35% to 40% recorded once. Trimming pared 7 bases from V and 1 base from J, leaving 10 bases between. CDR3 length: 12 amino acids. The V gene's germline CDR1 is SQVTM and CDR2 ANQGSEA.

Sequenced input: peripheral blood or thyroid tissue (not recorded which). This sequence joins TRBV29-1 and TRBJ1-1; D perhaps matches TRBD1 (6 bases). The receptor was isolated from an adult man with Graves' hyperthyroidism. CDR3 coding DNA: TGCAGCGCTGGACAGAAGAACACTGAAGCTTTCTTT. Its translation is CSAGQKNTEAFF.